Reported below is one T cell receptor (beta chain). No antigen is known for it. This sample also contains other DNA sequences that code for the same CDR3. An approximately 130-subject validation cohort, separate from the approximately 700-subject first cohort, supplied the donors. This record comes from a study of cytomegalovirus exposure and HLA in healthy donors. Study-level points and caveats: The study found most TCR sequences rare, yet found some public TCRs in many donors. A few chains tied to CMV proved CMV antigen-specific in vitro.

Profiling relied on immunoSEQ multiplex PCR, and the TCRdb table lists in-frame clones only, not all of them. The sample has about 240,000 clones, around 86% seen once. The germline gives CDR1 SGHRS, CDR2 YFSETQ. Unmatched junction bases numbered 3, after V lost 0 bases and J lost 6 bases. This CDR3 has 15 residues. The chain has TRBV5-1 and TRBJ2-1; 10 bases line up with TRBD2. The sequence derives from a woman aged 25 to 39 in good health and CMV-seropositive. The specimen sequenced was PBMCs. CDR3: CASSLEVAGGNEQFF. CDR3 coding DNA: TGCGCCAGCAGCTTGGAGGTAGCGGGAGGCAATGAGCAGTTCTTC. The full variable domain, completed using reference TRBV5-1 and TRBJ2-1, is KAGVTQTPRYLIKTRGQQVTLSCSPISGHRSVSWYQQTPGQGLQFLFEYFSETQRNKGNFPGRFSGRQFSNSRSEMNVSTLELGDSALYLCASSLEVAGGNEQFFGPGTRLTVL.